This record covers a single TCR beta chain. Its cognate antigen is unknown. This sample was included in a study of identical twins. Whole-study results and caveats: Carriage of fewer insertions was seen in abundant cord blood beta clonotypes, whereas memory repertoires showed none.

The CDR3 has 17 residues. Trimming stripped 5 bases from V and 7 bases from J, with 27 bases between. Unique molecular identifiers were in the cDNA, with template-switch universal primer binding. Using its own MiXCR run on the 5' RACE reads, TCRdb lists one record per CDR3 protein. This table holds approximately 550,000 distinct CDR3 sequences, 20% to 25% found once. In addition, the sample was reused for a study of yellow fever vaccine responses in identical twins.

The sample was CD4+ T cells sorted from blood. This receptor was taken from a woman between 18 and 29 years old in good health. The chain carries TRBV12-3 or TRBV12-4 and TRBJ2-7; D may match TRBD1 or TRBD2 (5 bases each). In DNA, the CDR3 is TGTGCCAGCAGTCCAGGGTACCGAACTACAGCTGGGAGAGAGCAGTACTTC. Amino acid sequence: CASSPGYRTTAGREQYF.